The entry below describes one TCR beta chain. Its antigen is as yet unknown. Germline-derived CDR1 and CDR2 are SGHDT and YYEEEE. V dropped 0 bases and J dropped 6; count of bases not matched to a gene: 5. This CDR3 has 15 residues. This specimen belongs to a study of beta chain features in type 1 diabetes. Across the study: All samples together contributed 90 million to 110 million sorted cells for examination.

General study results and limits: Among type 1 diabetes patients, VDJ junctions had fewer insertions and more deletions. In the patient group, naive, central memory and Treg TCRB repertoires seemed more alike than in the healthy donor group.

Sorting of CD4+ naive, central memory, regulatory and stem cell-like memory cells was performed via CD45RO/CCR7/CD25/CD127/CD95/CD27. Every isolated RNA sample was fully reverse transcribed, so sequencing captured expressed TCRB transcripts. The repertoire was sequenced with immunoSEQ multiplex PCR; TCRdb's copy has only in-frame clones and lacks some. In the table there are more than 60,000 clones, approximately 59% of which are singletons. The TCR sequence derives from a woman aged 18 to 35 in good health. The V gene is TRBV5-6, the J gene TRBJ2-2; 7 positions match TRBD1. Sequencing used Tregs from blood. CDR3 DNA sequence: TGTGCCAGCAGCTTGGGACAGGGTGATGCCGGGGAGCTGTTTTTT. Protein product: CASSLGQGDAGELFF.